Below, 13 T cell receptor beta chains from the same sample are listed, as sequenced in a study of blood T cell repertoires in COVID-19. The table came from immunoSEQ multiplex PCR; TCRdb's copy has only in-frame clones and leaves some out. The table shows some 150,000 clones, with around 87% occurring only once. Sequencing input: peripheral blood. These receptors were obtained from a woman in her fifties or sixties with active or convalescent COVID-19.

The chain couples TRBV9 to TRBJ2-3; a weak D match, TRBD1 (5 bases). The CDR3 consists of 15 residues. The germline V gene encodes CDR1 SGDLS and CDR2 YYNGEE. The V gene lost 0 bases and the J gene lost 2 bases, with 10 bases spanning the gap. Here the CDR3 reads CASSVDRGNTDTQYF. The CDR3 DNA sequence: TGTGCCAGCAGCGTAGATAGGGGAAACACAGATACGCAGTATTTT.

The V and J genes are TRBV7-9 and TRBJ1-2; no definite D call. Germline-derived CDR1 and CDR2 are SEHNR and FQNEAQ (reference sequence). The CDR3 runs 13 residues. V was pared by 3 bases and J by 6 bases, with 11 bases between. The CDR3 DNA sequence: TGTGCCAGCAGCTTCGGGGAACGGAATGGCTACACCTTC. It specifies CASSFGERNGYTF.

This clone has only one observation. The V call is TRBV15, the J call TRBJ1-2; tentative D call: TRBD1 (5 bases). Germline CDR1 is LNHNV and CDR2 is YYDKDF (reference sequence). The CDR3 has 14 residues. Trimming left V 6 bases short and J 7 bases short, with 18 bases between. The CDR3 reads CATRPTLAGVGYTF. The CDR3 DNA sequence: TGTGCCACCAGACCAACACTGGCGGGGGTTGGCTACACCTTC. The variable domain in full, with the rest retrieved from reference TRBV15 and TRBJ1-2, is DAMVIQNPRYQVTQFGKPVTLSCSQTLNHNVMYWYQQKSSQAPKLLFHYYDKDFNNEADTPDNFQSRRPNTSFCFLDIRSPGLGDTAMYLCATRPTLAGVGYTFGSGTRLTVV.

The CDR3 region has the DNA TGCGCCAGCAGCTTGGCCGTAGGCAGGGAGGATTCACCCCTCCACTTT. Its protein is CASSLAVGREDSPLHF. This chain joins TRBV5-1 and TRBJ1-6, with D perhaps TRBD1 (5 bases). The V gene lost 0 bases and the J gene lost 8 bases, with 15 bases spanning the gap. CDR1 and CDR2 (germline): SGHRS, YFSETQ. This CDR3 has 16 amino acids. Variable domain in full (rest from reference TRBV5-1 and TRBJ1-6): KAGVTQTPRYLIKTRGQQVTLSCSPISGHRSVSWYQQTPGQGLQFLFEYFSETQRNKGNFPGRFSGRQFSNSRSEMNVSTLELGDSALYLCASSLAVGREDSPLHFGNGTRLTVT.

The CDR3, as DNA: TGTGCCAGCAGCTTTAGGGACAGGGGACAGCGGTCCTATGGCTACACCTTC. This sequence encodes CASSFRDRGQRSYGYTF. V gene TRBV5-8 combines with J gene TRBJ1-2; 10 bases line up with TRBD1. V shed 2 bases, J shed 4 bases, and the junction held 11 bases outside the gene matches. This CDR3 is built from 17 residues. The V gene's germline CDR1 is SGHTS and CDR2 YDEGEE.

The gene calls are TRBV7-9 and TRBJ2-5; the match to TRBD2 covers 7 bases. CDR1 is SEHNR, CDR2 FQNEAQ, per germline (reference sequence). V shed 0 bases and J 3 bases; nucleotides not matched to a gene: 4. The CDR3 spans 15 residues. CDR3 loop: CASSLAGGLKETQYF. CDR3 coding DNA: TGTGCCAGCAGCTTAGCGGGGGGGTTAAAAGAGACCCAGTACTTC.

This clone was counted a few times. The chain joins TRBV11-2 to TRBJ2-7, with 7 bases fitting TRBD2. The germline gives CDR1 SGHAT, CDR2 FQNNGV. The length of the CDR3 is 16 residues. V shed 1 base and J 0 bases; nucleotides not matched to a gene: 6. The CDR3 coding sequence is TGTGCCAGCAGCTTAGGGAGCGGGGCGAGCTCCTACGAGCAGTACTTC. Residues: CASSLGSGASSYEQYF. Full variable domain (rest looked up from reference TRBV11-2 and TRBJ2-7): EAGVAQSPRYKIIEKRQSVAFWCNPISGHATLYWYQQILGQGPKLLIQFQNNGVVDDSQLPKDRFSAERLKGVDSTLKIQPAKLEDSAVYLCASSLGSGASSYEQYFGPGTRLTVT.

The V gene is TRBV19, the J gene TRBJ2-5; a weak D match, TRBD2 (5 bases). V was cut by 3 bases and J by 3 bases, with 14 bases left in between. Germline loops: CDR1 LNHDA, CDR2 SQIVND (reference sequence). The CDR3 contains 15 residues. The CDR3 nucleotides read TGTGCCAGTAGTATGGACGGGGATTCCAAAGAGACCCAGTACTTC. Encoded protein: CASSMDGDSKETQYF. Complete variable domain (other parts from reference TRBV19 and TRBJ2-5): DGGITQSPKYLFRKEGQNVTLSCEQNLNHDAMYWYRQDPGQGLRLIYYSQIVNDFQKGDIAEGYSVSREKKESFPLTVTSAQKNPTAFYLCASSMDGDSKETQYFGPGTRLLVL.

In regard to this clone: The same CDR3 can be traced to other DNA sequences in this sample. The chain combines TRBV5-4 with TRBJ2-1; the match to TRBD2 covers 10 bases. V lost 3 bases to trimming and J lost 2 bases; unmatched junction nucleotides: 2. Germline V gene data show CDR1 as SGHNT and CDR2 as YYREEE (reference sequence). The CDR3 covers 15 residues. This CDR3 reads CASSSSGGTYNEQFF. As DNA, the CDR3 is TGTGCCAGCAGCTCTAGCGGGGGTACCTACAATGAGCAGTTCTTC.

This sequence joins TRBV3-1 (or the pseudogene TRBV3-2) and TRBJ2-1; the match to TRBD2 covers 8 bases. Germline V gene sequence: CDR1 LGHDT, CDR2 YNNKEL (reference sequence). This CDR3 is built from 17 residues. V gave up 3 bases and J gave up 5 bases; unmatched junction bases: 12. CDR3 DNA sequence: TGTGCCAGCAGCCAGGGGCGGGAGCGGGGGCATAACAATGAGCAGTTCTTC. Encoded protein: CASSQGRERGHNNEQFF.

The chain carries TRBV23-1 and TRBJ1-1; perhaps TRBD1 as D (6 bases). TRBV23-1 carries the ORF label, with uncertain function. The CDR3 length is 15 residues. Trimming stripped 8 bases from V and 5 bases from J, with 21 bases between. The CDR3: CASGDQGQSLTEAFF. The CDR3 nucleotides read TGCGCCAGCGGAGACCAGGGACAAAGTTTGACTGAAGCTTTCTTT.

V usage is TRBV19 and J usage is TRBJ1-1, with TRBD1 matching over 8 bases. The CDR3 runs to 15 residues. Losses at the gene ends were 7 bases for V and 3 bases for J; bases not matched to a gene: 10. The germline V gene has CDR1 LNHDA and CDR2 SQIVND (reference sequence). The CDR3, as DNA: TGTGCCAGTATCGACAGGGGCGGGAGATACACTGAAGCTTTCTTT. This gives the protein CASIDRGGRYTEAFF.

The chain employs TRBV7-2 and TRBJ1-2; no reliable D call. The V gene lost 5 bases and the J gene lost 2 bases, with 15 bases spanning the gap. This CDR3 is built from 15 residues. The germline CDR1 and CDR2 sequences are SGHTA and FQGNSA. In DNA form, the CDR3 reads TGTGCCAGCAGCCCATCCCGGCAGGCCAACTATGGCTACACCTTC. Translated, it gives CASSPSRQANYGYTF.